These 5 T cell receptor beta chains share one sample of origin, sequenced in a study of shared clonotypes between healthy human individuals (dated by TCRdb to 2020 to 2021). Library preparation used the immunoSEQ multiplex PCR assay. TCRdb holds this immuneACCESS table with in-frame rearrangements only. Some clones are missing; in checked studies, unresolved V genes explain under half, and the rest has no known cause. The sample includes about 230,000 clones, with over 50% observed a single time. The top ten hold approximately 12% of the sample. Sequencing was performed on memory CD4+ T cells sorted from blood. The cell subset or site tag for this specimen amounts to: CD45RA-negative fraction. These TCRs come from a man aged 30-40 years in good health.

The rearrangement uses TRBV19 and TRBJ1-5; D is unresolved. The CDR3 contains 12 residues. The V gene's germline CDR1 is LNHDA and CDR2 SQIVND (reference sequence). The V and J ends lost 6 bases and 3 bases respectively, with 6 bases between them. The CDR3 DNA reads TGTGCCAGTAGGCAGATCAATCAGCCCCAGCATTTT. Its translation is CASRQINQPQHF.

The chain carries TRBV6-6 and TRBJ2-1; TRBD1 is a possible D gene (6 bases). The CDR3 is 16 residues long. CDR1 is MNHNY, CDR2 SVGAGI, per germline (reference sequence). V was trimmed by 2 bases and J by 5 bases, leaving 16 bases between them. The CDR3 nucleotides are TGTGCCAGCAGTTACCCCGCTTCTCGGGACAACAATGAGCAGTTCTTC. Translated: CASSYPASRDNNEQFF.

This sequence joins TRBV7-8 and TRBJ2-7; D is unresolved. The CDR3 is 15 residues long. CDR1 and CDR2 from the germline V gene are SGHVS and FQNEAQ. Deletions cut 2 bases from V and 2 bases from J, with 13 bases between. The CDR3 sequence: CASSLMGTITYEQYF. The DNA for the CDR3 is TGTGCCAGCAGCTTAATGGGAACCATTACCTACGAGCAGTACTTC.

The chain uses TRBV20-1 and TRBJ1-1, with no clear D. Germline V gene data show CDR1 as DFQATT and CDR2 as SNEGSKA (reference sequence). The ends were cut back, 3 bases at V and 11 bases at J, with 13 bases in the middle. This CDR3 region has 11 residues. Written as DNA, the CDR3 is TGCAGTGCTAGGTGGAGGGAGAAGGCTTTCTTT. It encodes CSARWREKAFF.

This clone was counted ten times or more. J is TRBJ2-5 and V is TRBV5-1; 8 bases align to TRBD2. Germline V lookup: CDR1 SGHRS, CDR2 YFSETQ. The V segment lost 5 bases and the J segment 5 bases; nucleotides outside the gene matches: 14. The length of the CDR3 is 16 residues. The CDR3 spells CASRVEAAGARETQYF. CDR3 bases: TGCGCCAGCAGGGTAGAAGCAGCGGGAGCCAGGGAGACCCAGTACTTC.